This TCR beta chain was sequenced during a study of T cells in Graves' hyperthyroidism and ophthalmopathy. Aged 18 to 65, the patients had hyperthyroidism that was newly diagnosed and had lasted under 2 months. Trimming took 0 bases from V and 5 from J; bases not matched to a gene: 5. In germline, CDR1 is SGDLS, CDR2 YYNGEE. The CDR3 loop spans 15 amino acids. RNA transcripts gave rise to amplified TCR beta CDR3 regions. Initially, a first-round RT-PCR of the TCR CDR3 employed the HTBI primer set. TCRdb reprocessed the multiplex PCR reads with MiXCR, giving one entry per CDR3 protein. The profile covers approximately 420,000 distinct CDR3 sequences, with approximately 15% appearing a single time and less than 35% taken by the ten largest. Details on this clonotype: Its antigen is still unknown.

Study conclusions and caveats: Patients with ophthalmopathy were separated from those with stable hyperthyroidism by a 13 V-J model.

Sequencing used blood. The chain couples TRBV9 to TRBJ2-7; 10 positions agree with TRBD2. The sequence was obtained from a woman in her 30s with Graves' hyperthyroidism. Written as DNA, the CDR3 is TGTGCCAGCAGCGTAGTGGCTAGCGGGAGCCACGAGCAGTACTTC. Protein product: CASSVVASGSHEQYF.